The sequence of this T cell receptor beta chain was determined in a study of a mutant IDH1 vaccine in newly diagnosed glioma. Study context: Receipt of radiotherapy, temozolomide, or both preceded the study, and most received both.

Measured with immunoSEQ multiplex PCR; TCRdb has only the in-frame clones, and not every one. The table has under 30,000 clones, 84% seen once. Worth noting for this clone: What it binds is not known.

Time point indicated: week 47, end of study. Doses comprised 300 ug of mutant IDH1 20-mer peptide each, plus topical imiquimod. Eight vaccinations reached patients in weeks 1, 3, 5, 7, 11, 15, 19 and 23. This TCR derives from a man aged 35-49 years with glioma. Sequences were derived from PBMCs, sampled from a glioma patient whose treatment included an IDH1 peptide vaccine.

The CDR3: CASSPSGTSGFYEQYF. The CDR3 nucleotides are TGTGCCAGCAGCCCGTCCGGGACTAGCGGGTTCTACGAGCAGTACTTC. The V and J genes are TRBV5-4 and TRBJ2-7, with 12 bases matching TRBD2. Germline V lookup: CDR1 SGHNT, CDR2 YYREEE (reference sequence). J was trimmed by 3 bases and V by 4 bases; bases with no gene match: 8. There are 16 residues in the CDR3.